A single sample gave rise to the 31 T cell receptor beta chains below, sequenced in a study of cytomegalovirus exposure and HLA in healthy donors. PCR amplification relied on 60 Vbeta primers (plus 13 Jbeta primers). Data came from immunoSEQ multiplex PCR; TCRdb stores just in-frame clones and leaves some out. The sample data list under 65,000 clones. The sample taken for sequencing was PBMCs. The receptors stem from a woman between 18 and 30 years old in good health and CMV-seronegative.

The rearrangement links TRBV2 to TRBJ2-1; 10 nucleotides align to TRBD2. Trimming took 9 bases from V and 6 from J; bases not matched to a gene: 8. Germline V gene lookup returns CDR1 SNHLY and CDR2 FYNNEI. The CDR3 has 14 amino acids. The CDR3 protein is CARGSSGSGNEQFF. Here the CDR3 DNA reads TGTGCCAGGGGGTCTAGCGGGAGTGGCAATGAGCAGTTCTTC.

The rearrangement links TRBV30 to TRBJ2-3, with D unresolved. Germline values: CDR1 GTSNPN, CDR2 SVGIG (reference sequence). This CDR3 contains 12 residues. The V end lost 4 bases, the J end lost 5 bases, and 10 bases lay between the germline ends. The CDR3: CAWTRRLDTQYF. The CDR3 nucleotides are TGTGCCTGGACTAGAAGGTTAGATACGCAGTATTTT.

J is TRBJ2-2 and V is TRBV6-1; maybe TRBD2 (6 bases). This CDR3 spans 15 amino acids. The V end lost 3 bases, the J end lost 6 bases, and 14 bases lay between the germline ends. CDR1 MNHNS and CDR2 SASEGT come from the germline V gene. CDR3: CASSERNSGAGELFF. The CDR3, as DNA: TGTGCCAGCAGTGAGAGGAATAGCGGTGCCGGGGAGCTGTTTTTT.

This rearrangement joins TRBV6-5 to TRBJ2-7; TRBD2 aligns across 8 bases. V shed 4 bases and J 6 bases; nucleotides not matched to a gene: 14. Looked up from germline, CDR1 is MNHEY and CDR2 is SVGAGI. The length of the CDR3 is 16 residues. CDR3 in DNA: TGTGCCAGCAGTTGGGGCTTCGGGAGGGACAACGGCGAGCAGTACTTC. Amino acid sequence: CASSWGFGRDNGEQYF.

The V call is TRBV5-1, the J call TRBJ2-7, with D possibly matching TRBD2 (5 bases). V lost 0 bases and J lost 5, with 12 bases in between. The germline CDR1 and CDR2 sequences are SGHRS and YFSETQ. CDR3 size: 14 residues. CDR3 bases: TGCGCCAGCAGCTTGGCGGGAAGTGCCCACGAGCAGTACTTC. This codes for CASSLAGSAHEQYF.

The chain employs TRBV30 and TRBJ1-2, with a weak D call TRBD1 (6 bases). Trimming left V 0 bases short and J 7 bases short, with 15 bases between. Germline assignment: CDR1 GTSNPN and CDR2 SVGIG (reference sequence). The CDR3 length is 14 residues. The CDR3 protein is CAWSVLGTLGGYTF. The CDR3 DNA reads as TGTGCCTGGAGTGTACTAGGGACATTGGGTGGCTACACCTTC.

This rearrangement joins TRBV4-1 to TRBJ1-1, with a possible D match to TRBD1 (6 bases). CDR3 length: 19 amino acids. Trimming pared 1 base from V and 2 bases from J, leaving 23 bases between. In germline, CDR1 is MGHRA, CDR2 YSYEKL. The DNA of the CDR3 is TGCGCCAGCAGCCAAGTGATTCCACCCAAGGGGGAGAGTAACACTGAAGCTTTCTTT. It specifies CASSQVIPPKGESNTEAFF.

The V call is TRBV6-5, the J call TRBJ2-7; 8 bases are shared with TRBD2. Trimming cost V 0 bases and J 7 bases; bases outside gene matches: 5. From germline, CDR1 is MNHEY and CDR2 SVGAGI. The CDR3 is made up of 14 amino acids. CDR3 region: CASSYSSGGQEQYF. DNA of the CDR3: TGTGCCAGCAGTTACTCATCGGGGGGGCAGGAGCAGTACTTC.

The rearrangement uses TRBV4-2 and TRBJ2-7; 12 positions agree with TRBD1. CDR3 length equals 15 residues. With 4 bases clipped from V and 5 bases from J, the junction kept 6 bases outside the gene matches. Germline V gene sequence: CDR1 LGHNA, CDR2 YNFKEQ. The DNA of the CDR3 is TGTGCCAGCAGCCCATCGGGACAGGGGGCTGACGAGCAGTACTTC. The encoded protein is CASSPSGQGADEQYF.

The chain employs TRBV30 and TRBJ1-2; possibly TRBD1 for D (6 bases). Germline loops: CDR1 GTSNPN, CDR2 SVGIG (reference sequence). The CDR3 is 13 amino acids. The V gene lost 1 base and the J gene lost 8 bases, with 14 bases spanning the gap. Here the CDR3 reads CAWSEGQRRGYTF. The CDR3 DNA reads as TGTGCCTGGAGTGAAGGACAGCGGCGCGGCTACACCTTC.

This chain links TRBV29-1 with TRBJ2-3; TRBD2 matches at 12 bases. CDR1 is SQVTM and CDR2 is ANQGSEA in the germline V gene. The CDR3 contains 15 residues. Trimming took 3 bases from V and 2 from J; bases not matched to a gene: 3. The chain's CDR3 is CSVDGTSGLTDTQYF. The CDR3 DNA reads TGCAGCGTTGATGGGACTAGCGGGCTCACAGATACGCAGTATTTT.

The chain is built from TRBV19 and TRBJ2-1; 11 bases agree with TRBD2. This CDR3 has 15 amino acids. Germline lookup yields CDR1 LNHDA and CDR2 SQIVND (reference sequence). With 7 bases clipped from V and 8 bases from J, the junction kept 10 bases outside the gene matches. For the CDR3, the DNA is TGTGCCAGTACCCCCATAGCGGGAGGGCTCGATGAGCAGTTCTTC. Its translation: CASTPIAGGLDEQFF.

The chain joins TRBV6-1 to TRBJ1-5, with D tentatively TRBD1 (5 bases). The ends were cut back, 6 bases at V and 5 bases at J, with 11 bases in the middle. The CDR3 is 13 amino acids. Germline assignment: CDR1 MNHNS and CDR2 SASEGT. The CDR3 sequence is CASRFTGYQPQHF. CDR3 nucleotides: TGTGCCAGCAGATTCACAGGTTATCAGCCCCAGCATTTT.

CDR3 sequence reads: CASSDRTEGGSSYEQYF. The CDR3 DNA reads TGTGCCAGCAGTGATCGAACGGAGGGCGGGAGTTCCTACGAGCAGTACTTC. The chain links TRBV25-1 to TRBJ2-7, with 7 bases identical to TRBD2. Germline assignment: CDR1 MGHDK and CDR2 SYGVNS. J was trimmed by 1 base and V by 3 bases; bases with no gene match: 12. The CDR3 has 17 amino acids.

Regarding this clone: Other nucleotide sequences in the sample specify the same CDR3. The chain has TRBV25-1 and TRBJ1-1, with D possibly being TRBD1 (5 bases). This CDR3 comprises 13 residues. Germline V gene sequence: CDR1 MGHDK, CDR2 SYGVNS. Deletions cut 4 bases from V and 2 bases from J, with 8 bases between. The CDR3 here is CASSGQGNTEAFF. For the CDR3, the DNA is TGTGCCAGCAGTGGCCAGGGAAACACTGAAGCTTTCTTT.

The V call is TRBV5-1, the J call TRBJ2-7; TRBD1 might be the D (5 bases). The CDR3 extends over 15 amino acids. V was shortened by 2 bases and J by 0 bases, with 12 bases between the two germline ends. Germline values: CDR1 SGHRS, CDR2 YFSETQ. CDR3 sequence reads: CASSLGAPFSYEQYF. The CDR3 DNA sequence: TGCGCCAGCAGCTTAGGGGCGCCTTTCTCCTACGAGCAGTACTTC.

CDR3 in amino acids: CASSPDRKEAFF. The CDR3 DNA is TGTGCCAGCAGCCCAGACAGAAAAGAAGCTTTCTTT. This rearrangement joins TRBV5-4 to TRBJ1-1, with D perhaps matching TRBD1 (5 bases). CDR1 is SGHNT, CDR2 YYREEE, per germline (reference sequence). CDR3 length: 12 residues. The germline V and J ends were trimmed by 4 bases and 8 bases, with 12 bases remaining between them.

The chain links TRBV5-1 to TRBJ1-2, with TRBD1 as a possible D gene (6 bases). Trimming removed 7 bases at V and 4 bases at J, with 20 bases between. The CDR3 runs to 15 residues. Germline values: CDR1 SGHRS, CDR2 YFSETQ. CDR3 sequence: CASGRTATSVYGYTF. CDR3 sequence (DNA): TGCGCCAGCGGTCGGACAGCGACTTCTGTCTATGGCTACACCTTC.

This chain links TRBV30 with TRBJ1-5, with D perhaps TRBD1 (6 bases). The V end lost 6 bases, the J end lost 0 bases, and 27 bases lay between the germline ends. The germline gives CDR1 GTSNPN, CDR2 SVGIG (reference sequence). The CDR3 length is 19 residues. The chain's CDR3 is CACSPSGRGWGSSNQPQHF. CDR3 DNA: TGTGCCTGCTCCCCCTCGGGCAGGGGATGGGGTTCTAGCAATCAGCCCCAGCATTTT.

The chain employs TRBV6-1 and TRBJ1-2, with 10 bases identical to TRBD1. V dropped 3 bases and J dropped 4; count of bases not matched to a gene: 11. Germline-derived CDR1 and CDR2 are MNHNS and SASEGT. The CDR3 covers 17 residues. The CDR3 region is CASSDLTGGVMIYGYTF. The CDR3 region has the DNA TGTGCCAGCAGTGACCTGACAGGGGGCGTGATGATCTATGGCTACACCTTC.

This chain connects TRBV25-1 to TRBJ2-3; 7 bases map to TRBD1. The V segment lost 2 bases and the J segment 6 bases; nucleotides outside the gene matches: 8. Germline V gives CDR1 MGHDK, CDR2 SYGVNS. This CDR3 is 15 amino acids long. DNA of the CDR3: TGTGCCAGCAGTGAAGAGGGACAGCTCATGGATACGCAGTATTTT. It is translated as CASSEEGQLMDTQYF.

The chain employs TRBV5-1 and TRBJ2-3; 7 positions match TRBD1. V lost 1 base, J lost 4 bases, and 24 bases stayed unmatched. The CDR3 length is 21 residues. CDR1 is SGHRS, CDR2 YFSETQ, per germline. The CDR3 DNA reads TGCGCCAGCAGCTTGATATATGTCGAGGAAGCAGGGGGTTATAACGCAGATACGCAGTATTTT. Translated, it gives CASSLIYVEEAGGYNADTQYF. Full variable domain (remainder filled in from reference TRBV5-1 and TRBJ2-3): KAGVTQTPRYLIKTRGQQVTLSCSPISGHRSVSWYQQTPGQGLQFLFEYFSETQRNKGNFPGRFSGRQFSNSRSEMNVSTLELGDSALYLCASSLIYVEEAGGYNADTQYFGPGTRLTVL.

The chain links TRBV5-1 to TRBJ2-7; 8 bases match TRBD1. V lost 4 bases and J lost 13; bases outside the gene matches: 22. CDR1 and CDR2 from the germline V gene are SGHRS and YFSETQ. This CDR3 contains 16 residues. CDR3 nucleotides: TGCGCCAGCAGCCTGGCCCAGGGGGCTGCGACCTCGGCTTGTTACTTC. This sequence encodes CASSLAQGAATSACYF.

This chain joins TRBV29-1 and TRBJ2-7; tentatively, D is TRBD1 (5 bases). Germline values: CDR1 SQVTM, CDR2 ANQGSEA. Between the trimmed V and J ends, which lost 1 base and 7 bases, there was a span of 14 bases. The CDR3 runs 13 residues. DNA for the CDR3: TGCAGCGTTGAAGGGGCAGGGTTGCGAGAGCAGTACTTC. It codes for CSVEGAGLREQYF.

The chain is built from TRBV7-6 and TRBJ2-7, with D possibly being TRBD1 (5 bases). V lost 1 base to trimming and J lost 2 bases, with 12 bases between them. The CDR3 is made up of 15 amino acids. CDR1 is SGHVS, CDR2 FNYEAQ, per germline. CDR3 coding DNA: TGTGCCAGCAGCTTAGGTGCAGGGCAGACCTACGAGCAGTACTTC. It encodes CASSLGAGQTYEQYF.

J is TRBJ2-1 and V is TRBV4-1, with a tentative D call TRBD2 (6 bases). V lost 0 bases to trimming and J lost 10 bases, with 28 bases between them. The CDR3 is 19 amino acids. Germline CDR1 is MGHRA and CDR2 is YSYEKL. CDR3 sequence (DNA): TGCGCCAGCAGCCAAGATGGGCGGAGTATGGGACTGGCGTTGGAAGAGCAGTTCTTC. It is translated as CASSQDGRSMGLALEEQFF.

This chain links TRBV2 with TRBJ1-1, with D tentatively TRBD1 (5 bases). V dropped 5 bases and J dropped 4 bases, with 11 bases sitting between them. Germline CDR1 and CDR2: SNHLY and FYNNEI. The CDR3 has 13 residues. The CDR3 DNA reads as TGTGCCAGCAGTACGACCGGGGGCACTGAAGCTTTCTTT. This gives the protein CASSTTGGTEAFF.

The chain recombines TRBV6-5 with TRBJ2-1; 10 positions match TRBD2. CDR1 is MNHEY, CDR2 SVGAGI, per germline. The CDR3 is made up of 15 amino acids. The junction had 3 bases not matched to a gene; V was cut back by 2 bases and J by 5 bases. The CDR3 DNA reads TGTGCCAGCAGTTACAGCGGGGGGGGAGACAATGAGCAGTTCTTC. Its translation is CASSYSGGGDNEQFF.

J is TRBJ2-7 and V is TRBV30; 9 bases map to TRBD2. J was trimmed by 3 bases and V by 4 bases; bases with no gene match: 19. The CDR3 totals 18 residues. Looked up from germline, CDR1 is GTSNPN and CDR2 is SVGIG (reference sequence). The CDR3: CAWTDRAGGPLLHYEQYF. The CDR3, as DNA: TGTGCCTGGACAGACAGGGCGGGGGGGCCTCTACTCCACTACGAGCAGTACTTC.

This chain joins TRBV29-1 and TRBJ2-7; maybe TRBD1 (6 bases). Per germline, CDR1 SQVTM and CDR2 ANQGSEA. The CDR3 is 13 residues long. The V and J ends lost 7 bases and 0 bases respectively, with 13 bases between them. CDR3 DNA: TGCAGCGCAGCCCAGGGGAGCTCCTACGAGCAGTACTTC. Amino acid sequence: CSAAQGSSYEQYF.

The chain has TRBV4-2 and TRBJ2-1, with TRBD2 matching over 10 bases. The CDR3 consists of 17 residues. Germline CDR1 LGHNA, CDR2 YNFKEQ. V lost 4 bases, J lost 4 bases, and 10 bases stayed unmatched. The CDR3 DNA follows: TGTGCCAGCAGCCCGACAAGCCTAGCGGGGGTTTACAATGAGCAGTTCTTC. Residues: CASSPTSLAGVYNEQFF.